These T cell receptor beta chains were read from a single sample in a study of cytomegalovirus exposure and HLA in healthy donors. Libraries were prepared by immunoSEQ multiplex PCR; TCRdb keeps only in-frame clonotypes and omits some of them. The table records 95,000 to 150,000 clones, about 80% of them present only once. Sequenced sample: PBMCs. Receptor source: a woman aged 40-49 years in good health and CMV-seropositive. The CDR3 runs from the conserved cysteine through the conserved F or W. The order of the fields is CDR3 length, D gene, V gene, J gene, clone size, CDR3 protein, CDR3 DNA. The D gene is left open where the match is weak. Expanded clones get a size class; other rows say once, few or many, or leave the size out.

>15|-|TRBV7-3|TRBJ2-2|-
CASSPDSRNTGELFF
TGTGCCAGCAGCCCGGACTCTCGGAACACCGGGGAGCTGTTTTTT
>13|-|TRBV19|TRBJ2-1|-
CASGIVERNEQFF
TGTGCCAGTGGGATAGTGGAGCGGAATGAGCAGTTCTTC
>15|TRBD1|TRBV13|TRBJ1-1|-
CASSFGTGRGTEAFF
TGTGCCAGCAGCTTCGGGACAGGTAGGGGTACTGAAGCTTTCTTT
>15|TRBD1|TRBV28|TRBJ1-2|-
CASSQPGTGIYGYTF
TGTGCCAGCAGTCAACCCGGGACAGGGATATATGGCTACACCTTC
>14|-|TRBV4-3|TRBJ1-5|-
CASIGQGGNQPQHF
TGCGCCAGCATTGGGCAGGGTGGGAATCAGCCCCAGCATTTT
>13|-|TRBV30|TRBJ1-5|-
CAWSRQNNQPQHF
TGTGCCTGGAGTCGCCAGAATAATCAGCCCCAGCATTTT
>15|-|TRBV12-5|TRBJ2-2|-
CASGPPPLGTGELFF
TGTGCTAGTGGTCCCCCCCCGCTAGGCACCGGGGAGCTGTTTTTT
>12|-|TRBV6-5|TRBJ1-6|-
CASTDRNSPLHF
TGTGCCAGCACCGACAGAAATTCACCCCTCCACTTT
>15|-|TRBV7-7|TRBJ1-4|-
CASSLGPGRNEKLFF
TGTGCTAGCAGCTTGGGGCCAGGACGTAATGAAAAACTGTTTTTT
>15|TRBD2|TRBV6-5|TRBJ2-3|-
CASSASGSRSDTQYF
TGTGCCAGCAGTGCTAGCGGGAGTCGCTCAGATACGCAGTATTTT
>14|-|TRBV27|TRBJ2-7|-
CASSLWRAGYEQYF
TGTGCCAGCAGTTTATGGAGGGCGGGGTACGAGCAGTACTTC
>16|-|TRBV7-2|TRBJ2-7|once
CASSPGGGRGPYEQYF
TGTGCCAGCAGCCCTGGGGGGGGCAGGGGGCCTTACGAGCAGTACTTC
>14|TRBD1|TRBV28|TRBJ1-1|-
CASSLPLGTDGAFF
TGTGCCAGCAGTTTACCGCTCGGGACAGATGGGGCTTTCTTT
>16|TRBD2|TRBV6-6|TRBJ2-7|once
CASRAPVAGRSSEQYF
TGTGCCAGCAGAGCACCCGTAGCGGGAAGATCGAGCGAGCAGTACTTC
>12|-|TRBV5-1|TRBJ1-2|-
CASAEQGSGYTF
TGCGCCAGCGCCGAACAGGGCTCCGGCTACACCTTC
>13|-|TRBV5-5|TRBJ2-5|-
CASSHYRGGTQYF
TGTGCCAGCAGCCACTACAGGGGAGGTACCCAGTACTTC
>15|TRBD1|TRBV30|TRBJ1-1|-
CAWNQLTGVHTEAFF
TGTGCCTGGAACCAGCTTACAGGGGTGCATACTGAAGCTTTCTTT
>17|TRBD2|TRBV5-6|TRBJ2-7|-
CASSPATSGIASYEQYF
TGTGCCAGCAGCCCTGCGACTAGCGGGATTGCTTCCTACGAGCAGTACTTC
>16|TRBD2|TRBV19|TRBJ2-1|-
CASSIVNSAGGNEQFF
TGTGCCAGTAGTATAGTAAATTCGGCGGGAGGGAATGAGCAGTTCTTC
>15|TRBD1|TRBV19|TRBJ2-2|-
CASIPGTVNTGELFF
TGTGCCAGTATCCCCGGGACAGTCAACACCGGGGAGCTGTTTTTT
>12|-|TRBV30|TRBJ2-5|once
CAWGENQETQYF
TGTGCCTGGGGAGAAAACCAAGAGACCCAGTACTTC
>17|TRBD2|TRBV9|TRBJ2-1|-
CASSAGSGWSSYNEQFF
TGTGCCAGCAGCGCGGGTAGCGGGTGGAGCTCCTACAATGAGCAGTTCTTC
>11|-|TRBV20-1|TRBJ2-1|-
CSAKLVGEQFF
TGCAGTGCCAAACTAGTCGGTGAACAGTTCTTC
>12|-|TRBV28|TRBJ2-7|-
CASGREGYEQYF
TGTGCCAGCGGGCGGGAAGGCTACGAGCAGTACTTC
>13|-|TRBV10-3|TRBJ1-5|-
CAISDFQDQPQHF
TGTGCCATCAGTGACTTCCAGGATCAGCCCCAGCATTTT
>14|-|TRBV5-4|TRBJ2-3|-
CASSLQGVTDTQYF
TGTGCCAGCAGCTTGCAGGGTGTAACAGATACGCAGTATTTT
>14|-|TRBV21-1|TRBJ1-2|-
CASSKGEDTPGYTF
TGTGCCAGCAGCAAAGGGGAGGACACACCTGGCTACACCTTC
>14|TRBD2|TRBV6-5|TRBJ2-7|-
CASSYSRLAGEQYF
TGTGCCAGCAGTTACTCGCGACTAGCGGGCGAGCAGTACTTC
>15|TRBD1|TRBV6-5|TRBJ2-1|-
CASSPDRGRNNGQFF
TGTGCCAGCAGTCCGGACAGGGGGAGAAACAATGGGCAGTTCTTC
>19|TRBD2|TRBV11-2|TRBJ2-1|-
CASSLGWGTSGISYNEQFF
TGTGCCAGCAGCTTAGGCTGGGGGACTAGCGGGATTTCCTACAATGAGCAGTTCTTC
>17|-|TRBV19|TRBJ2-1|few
CASSIGAGRGYYNEQFF
TGTGCCAGTAGTATAGGGGCAGGTAGGGGATATTACAATGAGCAGTTCTTC
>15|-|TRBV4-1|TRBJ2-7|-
CASSQSRTPPIEQYF
TGCGCCAGCAGCCAATCACGGACACCCCCTATCGAGCAGTACTTC
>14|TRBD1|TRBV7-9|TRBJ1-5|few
CASSTDRENQPQHF
TGTGCCAGCAGCACGGACAGGGAAAATCAGCCCCAGCATTTT
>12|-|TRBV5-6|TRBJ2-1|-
CASSLTDNEQFF
TGTGCCAGCAGCCTGACAGACAATGAGCAGTTCTTC
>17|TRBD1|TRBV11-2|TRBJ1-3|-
CASSLVAGGTSGNTIYF
TGTGCCAGCAGCTTAGTCGCAGGGGGCACATCTGGAAACACCATATATTTT
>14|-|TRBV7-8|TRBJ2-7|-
CASSFPGKSYEQYF
TGTGCCAGCAGCTTCCCGGGGAAGTCCTACGAGCAGTACTTC
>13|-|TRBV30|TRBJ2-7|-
CAWSVLRHYEQYF
TGTGCCTGGAGTGTACTCAGGCATTACGAGCAGTACTTC
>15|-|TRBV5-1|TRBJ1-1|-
CASSLEQGKNTEAFF
TGCGCCAGCAGCTTGGAACAGGGAAAGAACACTGAAGCTTTCTTT
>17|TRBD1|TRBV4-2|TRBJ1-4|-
CASSRQAGQGGGEKLFF
TGTGCCAGCAGCCGCCAGGCGGGACAGGGGGGCGGGGAAAAACTGTTTTTT
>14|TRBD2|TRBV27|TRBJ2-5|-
CASQPTGTSETQYF
TGTGCCAGCCAACCCACCGGGACTAGTGAGACCCAGTACTTC
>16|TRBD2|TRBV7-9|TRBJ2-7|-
CASSPPVAGVGYEQYF
TGTGCCAGCAGCCCGCCCGTGGCGGGAGTCGGGTACGAGCAGTACTTC
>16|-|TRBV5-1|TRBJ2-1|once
CASSLSGTGISNEQFF
TGCGCCAGCAGTCTGTCCGGGACTGGGATTAGCAATGAGCAGTTCTTC
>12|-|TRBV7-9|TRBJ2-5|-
CSSSLVGETQYF
TGTTCCAGCAGCTTAGTCGGGGAGACCCAGTACTTC
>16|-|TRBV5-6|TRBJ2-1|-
CASSLELESSYNEQFF
TGTGCCAGCAGCTTGGAGCTAGAAAGCTCCTACAATGAGCAGTTCTTC
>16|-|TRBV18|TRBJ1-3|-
CASSLDSGSAGNTIYF
TGTGCCAGCTCACTGGACAGTGGGTCGGCTGGAAACACCATATATTTT
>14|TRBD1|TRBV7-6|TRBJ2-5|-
CASSLTGGTETQYF
TGTGCCAGCAGTCTTACAGGGGGGACGGAGACCCAGTACTTC
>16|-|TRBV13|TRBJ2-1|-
CASSSFVMRDYNEQFF
TGTGCCAGCAGCTCCTTTGTAATGCGGGATTACAATGAGCAGTTCTTC
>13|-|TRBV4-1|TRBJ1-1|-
CASSQDRGREAFF
TGCGCCAGCAGCCAAGATCGGGGGAGAGAAGCTTTCTTT
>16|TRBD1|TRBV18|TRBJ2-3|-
CASSPSDRGQKDTQYF
TGTGCCAGCTCACCCTCTGACAGGGGGCAGAAAGATACGCAGTATTTT
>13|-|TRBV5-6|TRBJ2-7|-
CASFGRGTYEQYF
TGTGCCAGTTTTGGAAGGGGTACCTACGAGCAGTACTTC
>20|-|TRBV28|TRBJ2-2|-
CASSLRVGLATTLNTGELFF
TGTGCCAGCAGTTTAAGGGTAGGGCTAGCGACAACTTTGAACACCGGGGAGCTGTTTTTT